The rows below give T cell receptor beta chains drawn from one sample of a study of blood T cell repertoires in COVID-19. TCRdb keeps only in-frame clones here, not all; method: immunoSEQ multiplex PCR. The table has about 340,000 clones, 75% to 90% seen once; the top ten hold under 8.5%. Input material: peripheral blood. Receptors were obtained from a woman aged 55-69 years with COVID-19, enrolled during active disease. Both conserved end residues are part of each CDR3. Rows may omit the clone size; those that give it use once, few, many or a size class.

j_gene	v_gene	abundance	CDR3aa
TRBJ2-1	TRBV2	.	CASTDRGDRDEQFF
TRBJ1-4	TRBV6-6	.	CASSSGQLNEKLFF
TRBJ2-7	TRBV6-1	few	CASSERAGTEGYEQYF
TRBJ2-3	TRBV9	.	CASNAGGFTDTQYF
TRBJ2-5	TRBV10-1	.	CASSESTESETQYF
TRBJ2-1	TRBV7-8	.	CASSPIGGGNNEQFF
TRBJ2-2	TRBV6-5	.	CASSLGRELFF
TRBJ2-5	TRBV2	many	CASSEAPGFQETQYF
TRBJ1-2	TRBV18	.	CASSRGQGEGYTF
TRBJ1-4	TRBV7-2	.	CASSLALGTGNEKLFF
TRBJ1-6	TRBV4-1	.	CASSQDMSSPLHF
TRBJ1-1	TRBV7-9	.	CASSLTTGNTEAFF
TRBJ1-5	TRBV6-4	few	CASSSSGPGFDSNQPQHF
TRBJ1-2	TRBV9	.	CASSVSGTNYGYTF
TRBJ1-1	TRBV7-9	.	CASTIVLGQGSPEAFF
TRBJ1-5	TRBV18	.	CASSPRDRERGQPQHF
TRBJ2-5	TRBV12-3/TRBV12-4	.	CASSLGAETQYF
TRBJ2-5	TRBV5-1	.	CASSSGQGLETQYF
TRBJ1-3	TRBV30	.	CAWSGGLSGNTIYF
TRBJ2-3	TRBV5-1	.	CASSLAPPASRNPTDTQYF
TRBJ1-4	TRBV28	.	CASSYGQGREKLFF
TRBJ2-3	TRBV3-1/TRBV3-2	.	CASSHLGGTLLWQYF
TRBJ2-3	TRBV4-3	.	CASSPGGGLGGDTQYF
TRBJ2-3	TRBV7-2	.	CASSFNTGGDTQYF
TRBJ1-5	TRBV30	.	CAWSRDTKGYSNQPQHF
TRBJ1-2	TRBV5-5	few	CATRTGANYGYTF
TRBJ1-2	TRBV5-5	.	CASSLGTGVYGYTF
TRBJ1-1	TRBV27	.	CASSTTQGLGFTEAFF
TRBJ1-1	TRBV7-3	few	CASSSQGDTEAFF
TRBJ2-3	TRBV12-5	.	CASGPMTGTDTQYF
TRBJ2-3	TRBV7-3	once	CASSRLAGGSDTQYF
TRBJ1-2	TRBV19	.	CASDDREGGYTF
TRBJ2-7	TRBV7-3	.	CASSLDGTSGAYEQYF
TRBJ2-7	TRBV7-6	few	CASSQGPGDNYEQYF
TRBJ2-1	TRBV10-3	.	CAISENRAGNEQFF
TRBJ2-3	TRBV7-9	few	CASSRTGGTDTQYF
TRBJ1-2	TRBV7-2	.	CASSLAPAGRGYDYGYTF
TRBJ1-3	TRBV6-4	.	CASSAGLSGNTIYF
TRBJ1-2	TRBV5-1	.	CASSLGQGSNYGYTF
TRBJ2-5	TRBV9	.	CASSVAPGGARETQYF